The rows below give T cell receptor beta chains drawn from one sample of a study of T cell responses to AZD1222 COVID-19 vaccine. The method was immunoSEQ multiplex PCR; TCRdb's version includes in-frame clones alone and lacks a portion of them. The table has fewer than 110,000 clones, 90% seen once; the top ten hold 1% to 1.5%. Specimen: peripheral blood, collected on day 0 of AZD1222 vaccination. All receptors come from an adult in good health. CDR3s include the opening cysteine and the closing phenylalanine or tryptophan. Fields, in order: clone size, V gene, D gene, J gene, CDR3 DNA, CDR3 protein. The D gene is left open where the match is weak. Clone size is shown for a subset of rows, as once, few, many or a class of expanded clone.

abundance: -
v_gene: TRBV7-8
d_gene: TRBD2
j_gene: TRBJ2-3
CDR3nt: TGTGCCAGCAGCTCGGGGAGGACTAGGAGGGTTGAGGATACGCAGTATTTT
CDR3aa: CASSSGRTRRVEDTQYF

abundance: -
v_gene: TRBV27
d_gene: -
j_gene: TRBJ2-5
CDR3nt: TGTGCCAGCAGTTTTAAGTGGGGAGAGGAGACCCAGTACTTC
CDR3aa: CASSFKWGEETQYF

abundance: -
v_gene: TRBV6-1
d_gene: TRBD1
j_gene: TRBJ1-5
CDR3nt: TGTGCCAGCAGTGGGGGGACAGGGAGGCTAAATAGCAATCAGCCCCAGCATTTT
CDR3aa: CASSGGTGRLNSNQPQHF

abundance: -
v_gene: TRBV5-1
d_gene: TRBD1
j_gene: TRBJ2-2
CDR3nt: TGCGCCAGCAGCTGGACCGGGACAGGGAATAACGGGGAGCTGTTTTTT
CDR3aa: CASSWTGTGNNGELFF

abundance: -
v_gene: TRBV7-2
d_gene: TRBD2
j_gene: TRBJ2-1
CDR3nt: TGTGCCAGCAGCTTTCTAGCGGGGGGGATCAATGAGCAGTTCTTC
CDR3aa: CASSFLAGGINEQFF

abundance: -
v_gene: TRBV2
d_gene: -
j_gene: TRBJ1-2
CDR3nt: TGTGCCAGCACCCGGACCGTTAACTATGGCTACACCTTC
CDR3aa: CASTRTVNYGYTF

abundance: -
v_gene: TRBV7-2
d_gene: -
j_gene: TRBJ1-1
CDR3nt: TGTGCCAGCAGCTTACAGGGGAACACTGAAGCTTTCTTT
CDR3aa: CASSLQGNTEAFF

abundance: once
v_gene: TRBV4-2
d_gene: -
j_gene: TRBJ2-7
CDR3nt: TGTGCCAGCAGCCAAGAAACCGCGGCAGCCTACTCCTACGAGCAGTACTTC
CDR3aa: CASSQETAAAYSYEQYF

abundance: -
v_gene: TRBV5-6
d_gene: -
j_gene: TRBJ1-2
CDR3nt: TGTGCCAGCAGCTTACCCTATCTCGGGGACGCTAATCGAGGCTACACCTTC
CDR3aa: CASSLPYLGDANRGYTF

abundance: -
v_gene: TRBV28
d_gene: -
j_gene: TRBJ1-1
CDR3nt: TGTGCCAGCAAAGCTTCGGGGTCGAACACTGAAGCTTTCTTT
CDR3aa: CASKASGSNTEAFF

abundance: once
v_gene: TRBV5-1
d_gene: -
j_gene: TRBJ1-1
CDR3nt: TGCGCCAGCAGCTTGATGACTCCCGACACTGAAGCTTTCTTT
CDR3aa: CASSLMTPDTEAFF

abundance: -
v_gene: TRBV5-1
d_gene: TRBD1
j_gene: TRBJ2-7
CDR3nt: TGCGCCAGCAGCTTGGATGGGACAGGCTACTCGGAGTACTTC
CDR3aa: CASSLDGTGYSEYF

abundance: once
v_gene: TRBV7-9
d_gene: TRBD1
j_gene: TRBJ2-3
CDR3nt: TGTGCCAGCAGCTCGCCGCCTAACAGGGGGCAGGGCACAGATACGCAGTATTTT
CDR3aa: CASSSPPNRGQGTDTQYF

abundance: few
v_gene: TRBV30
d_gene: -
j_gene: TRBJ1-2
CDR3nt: TGTGCCTGGGGGGCCCCCGGCGGAGCTAACTATGGCTACACCTTC
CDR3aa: CAWGAPGGANYGYTF

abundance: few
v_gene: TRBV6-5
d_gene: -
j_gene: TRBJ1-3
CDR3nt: TGTGCCAGCAGTTACGATCCGGCTTCGGCTGGAAACACCATATATTTT
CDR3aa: CASSYDPASAGNTIYF

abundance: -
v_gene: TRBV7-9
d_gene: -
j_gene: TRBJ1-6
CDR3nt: TGTGCCAGCAGCTTAGCTACAGCCAATTCACCCCTCCACTTT
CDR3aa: CASSLATANSPLHF

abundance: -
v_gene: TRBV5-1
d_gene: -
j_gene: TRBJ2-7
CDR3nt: TGCGCCAGCAGCCCAGGGGCTACGTCCTACGAGCAGTACTTC
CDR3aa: CASSPGATSYEQYF

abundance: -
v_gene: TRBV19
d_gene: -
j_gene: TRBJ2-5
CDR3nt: TGTGCCAGTAGTATGGGAGGTGACCTATGGGAGACCCAGTACTTC
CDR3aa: CASSMGGDLWETQYF

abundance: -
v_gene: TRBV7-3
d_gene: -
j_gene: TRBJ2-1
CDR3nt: TGTGCCAGCAGCTTAGGGTTCTACAATGAGCAGTTCTTC
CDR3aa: CASSLGFYNEQFF

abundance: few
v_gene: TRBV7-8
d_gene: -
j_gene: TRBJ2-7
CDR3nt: TGTGCCAGCGGACCAGGGGACCGACGCTTTGTCTCCTACGAGCAGTACTTC
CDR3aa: CASGPGDRRFVSYEQYF

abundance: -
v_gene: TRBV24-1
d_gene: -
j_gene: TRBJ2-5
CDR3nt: TGTGCCACCAGTGATTCCGGGACTCCTAACCAAGAGACCCAGTACTTC
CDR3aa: CATSDSGTPNQETQYF

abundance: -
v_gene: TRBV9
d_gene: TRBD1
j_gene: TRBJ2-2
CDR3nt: TGTGCCAGCAGCGTAGCTTCACAGGGGGCGACCGGGGAGCTGTTTTTT
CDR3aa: CASSVASQGATGELFF

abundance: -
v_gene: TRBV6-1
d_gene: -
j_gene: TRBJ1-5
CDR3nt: TGTGCCAGCAGTGAAGGGCCCTACCGCACGCAGCCCCAGCATTTT
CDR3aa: CASSEGPYRTQPQHF

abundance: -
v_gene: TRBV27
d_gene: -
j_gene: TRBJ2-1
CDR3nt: TGTGCCAGCAGTCTTTCCGCGGGGGCCTCTTACTCCTACAATGAGCAGTTCTTC
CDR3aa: CASSLSAGASYSYNEQFF

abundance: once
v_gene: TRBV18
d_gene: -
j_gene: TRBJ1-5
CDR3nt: TGTGCCAGCTCACTGGGGGGAGAAAGCAATCAGCCCCAGCATTTT
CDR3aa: CASSLGGESNQPQHF

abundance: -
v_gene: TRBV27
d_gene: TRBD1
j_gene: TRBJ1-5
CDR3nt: TGTGCCAGCAGTCTAATTCTGACAGGGAACACCCTCAATCAGCCCCAGCATTTT
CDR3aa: CASSLILTGNTLNQPQHF

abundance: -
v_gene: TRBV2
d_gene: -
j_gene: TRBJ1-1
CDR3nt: TGTGCCAGCTCGGTCGAGGGTTCGACTGAAGCTTTCTTT
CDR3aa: CASSVEGSTEAFF

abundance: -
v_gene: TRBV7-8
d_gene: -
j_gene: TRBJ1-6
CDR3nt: TGTGCCAGCAGGCGGGGGGATCGGTCCTATAATTCACCCCTCCACTTT
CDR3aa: CASRRGDRSYNSPLHF

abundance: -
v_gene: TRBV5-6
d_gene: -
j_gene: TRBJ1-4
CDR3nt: TGTGCCAGCAGCTTGGACCCGGAGAATGAAAAACTGTTTTTT
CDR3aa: CASSLDPENEKLFF

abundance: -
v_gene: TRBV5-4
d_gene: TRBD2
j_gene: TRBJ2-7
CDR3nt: TGTGCCAGCAGCACTAGCGGGGGGGCCTACGAGCAGTACTTC
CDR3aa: CASSTSGGAYEQYF